In its sample, the clone carrying this TCR beta chain was seen a few times. The data stem from a study of blood T cell repertoires in COVID-19. The wider study: Spain, Italy and the United States supplied samples that represented acute and convalescent COVID-19. PBMCs, B-cell-depleted T cells, or T cells provided the cDNA or gDNA that made up the material.

With 5 bases clipped from V and 8 bases from J, the junction kept 7 bases outside the gene matches. The germline V gene has CDR1 SGHVS and CDR2 FQNEAQ. The CDR3 extends over 14 amino acids. Original methodology: Cell counts per sample came from amplifying reference gene primers. Some clones are missing from TCRdb's copy, which holds only in-frame ones; the method was immunoSEQ multiplex PCR. Clone size and V and J calls were adopted from that table, with D and trimming inferred from the DNA. Of around 200,000 clones in the sample, under 85% were seen once. This TCR was recovered from a woman aged 40 to 50 with acute or convalescent COVID-19. The source material was peripheral blood. The chain has TRBV7-8 and TRBJ2-5; 11 nucleotides match TRBD1. This CDR3 reads CASSVRDRGATQYF. The CDR3 region has the DNA TGTGCCAGCAGCGTGCGGGACAGGGGGGCAACCCAGTACTTC.